The 24 T cell receptor beta chains below come from one sample, sequenced in a study of OX40 agonist ivuxolimab in advanced cancers. Libraries were built with the immunoSEQ multiplex PCR assay. This is the immuneACCESS table as TCRdb keeps it, with only in-frame sequences that have V and J called. A part of the clones is gone; compared with another copy, unresolved V genes explain less than half, and the rest is unexplained. Here the sample has 42,000 or so clones; under 90% occur a single time. The ten largest clonotypes hold roughly 24% of the sample. This specimen consisted of CD4+ or CD8+ T cells sorted from blood, obtained in a trial of the OX40 agonist ivuxolimab. These receptor sequences come from an adult with an advanced solid tumor such as melanoma, head and neck, liver or kidney cancer.

This rearrangement joins TRBV7-2 to TRBJ2-3, with no clear D. Germline CDR1 and CDR2: SGHTA and FQGNSA. V was pared by 5 bases and J by 2 bases, with 14 bases between. This CDR3 region has 15 residues. Written as DNA, the CDR3 is TGTGCCAGCAGCCTCCGGGTTGAGTCCACAGATACGCAGTATTTT. Its protein product is CASSLRVESTDTQYF. The full variable domain, its missing parts supplied by reference TRBV7-2 and TRBJ2-3, is GAGVSQSPSNKVTEKGKDVELRCDPISGHTALYWYRQSLGQGLEFLIYFQGNSAPDKSGLPSDRFSAERTGGSVSTLTIQRTQQEDSAVYLCASSLRVESTDTQYFGPGTRLTVL.

The chain carries TRBV5-1 and TRBJ2-7; D possibly corresponds to TRBD1 (5 bases). The length of the CDR3 is 15 residues. V lost 0 bases and J 2 bases, leaving 12 bases between the germline ends. Germline-derived CDR1 and CDR2 are SGHRS and YFSETQ. DNA of the CDR3: TGCGCCAGCAGCTTGGAGGGGTCAGGAACCTACGAGCAGTACTTC. Translated, it gives CASSLEGSGTYEQYF.

The gene calls are TRBV9 and TRBJ2-5; 7 bases map to TRBD1. The germline gives CDR1 SGDLS, CDR2 YYNGEE. The CDR3 runs to 14 residues. V lost 5 bases, J lost 4 bases, and 8 bases stayed unmatched. The CDR3 coding sequence is TGTGCCAGCAGTGGGAGACAGGGTCCAGAGACCCAGTACTTC. The encoded protein is CASSGRQGPETQYF.

V and J are TRBV7-2 and TRBJ1-2, with TRBD1 identical over 9 bases. The CDR3 loop spans 15 amino acids. Germline CDR1 SGHTA, CDR2 FQGNSA. V lost 5 bases to trimming and J lost 7 bases; unmatched junction nucleotides: 11. The CDR3 coding sequence is TGTGCCAGCAGCACATGGGACAGGGTGAGCGGTGGCTACACCTTC. This sequence encodes CASSTWDRVSGGYTF.

The V and J genes are TRBV5-1 and TRBJ1-1, with D unresolved. Germline CDR1 is SGHRS and CDR2 is YFSETQ. The CDR3 runs 13 residues. V was shortened by 5 bases and J by 3 bases, with 11 bases between the two germline ends. The CDR3, as DNA: TGCGCCAGCAGGATAGGATTGGACACTGAAGCTTTCTTT. Protein product: CASRIGLDTEAFF.

The chain is built from TRBV18 and TRBJ2-1; TRBD2 agrees at 9 bases. V shed 0 bases and J 7 bases; nucleotides not matched to a gene: 4. The CDR3 extends over 15 amino acids. Per the germline V gene, CDR1 is KGHSH and CDR2 is LQKENI. Written as DNA, the CDR3 is TGTGCCAGCTCACCACCGACTAGCGGCTTTAATGAGCAGTTCTTC. Protein sequence: CASSPPTSGFNEQFF.

The chain uses TRBV5-1 and TRBJ2-5, with TRBD1 matching over 12 bases. There are 15 residues in the CDR3. The germline V gene has CDR1 SGHRS and CDR2 YFSETQ. V trimming: 0 bases; J trimming: 5 bases; junction bases outside the gene matches: 2. CDR3 nucleotide sequence: TGCGCCAGCAGCTTGGGGGACAGGGGGCGTGAGACCCAGTACTTC. Its protein product is CASSLGDRGRETQYF.

This chain uses TRBV29-1 with TRBJ1-1; 12 nucleotides line up with TRBD1. Trimming at V came to 8 bases and at J to 5 bases, leaving 6 bases not matched to a gene. Per the germline V gene, CDR1 is SQVTM and CDR2 is ANQGSEA. The CDR3 is 13 amino acids. The chain's CDR3 is CSYGTGGGTEAFF. The CDR3 nucleotides read TGCAGCTACGGGACAGGGGGCGGAACTGAAGCTTTCTTT. The whole variable domain, remainder taken from reference TRBV29-1 and TRBJ1-1, is SAVISQKPSRDICQRGTSLTIQCQVDSQVTMMFWYRQQPGQSLTLIATANQGSEATYESGFVIDKFPISRPNLTFSTLTVSNMSPEDSSIYLCSYGTGGGTEAFFGQGTRLTVV.

The chain's CDR3 is CASRETGIGTDTQYF. The CDR3 nucleotides are TGTGCCAGCAGGGAGACAGGGATTGGGACAGATACGCAGTATTTT. The chain links TRBV2 to TRBJ2-3, with 7 nucleotides matching TRBD1. Losses at the gene ends were 6 bases for V and 3 bases for J; bases not matched to a gene: 9. The CDR3 length is 15 residues. From germline, CDR1 is SNHLY and CDR2 FYNNEI.

This clone was recorded at least ten times. This chain uses TRBV27 with TRBJ2-7; TRBD2 matches at 10 bases. Germline V gene lookup returns CDR1 MNHEY and CDR2 SMNVEV (reference sequence). V gave up 5 bases and J gave up 6 bases; unmatched junction bases: 10. The CDR3 contains 15 residues. CDR3 protein: CASSMSLAGVAEQYF. The CDR3 DNA reads as TGTGCCAGCAGTATGTCCCTAGCGGGAGTGGCCGAGCAGTACTTC.

This chain connects TRBV11-2 to TRBJ2-1; TRBD2 matches at 9 bases. The germline V gene encodes CDR1 SGHAT and CDR2 FQNNGV. V dropped 0 bases and J dropped 9; count of bases not matched to a gene: 9. This CDR3 spans 16 amino acids. The CDR3 spells CASSLDLGIAGAEQFF. The CDR3 bases are TGTGCCAGCAGCTTAGATCTCGGAATAGCGGGAGCTGAGCAGTTCTTC.

Written as DNA, the CDR3 is TGTGCCAGCAGCTTGGGGGGGGATTACAATGAGCAGTTCTTC. It yields the protein CASSLGGDYNEQFF. J is TRBJ2-1 and V is TRBV5-4; D may be TRBD2 (6 bases). V was clipped by 0 bases and J by 4 bases, with 8 bases between them. Germline-derived CDR1 and CDR2 are SGHNT and YYREEE (reference sequence). This CDR3 has 14 residues.

This chain uses TRBV18 with TRBJ1-2; the match to TRBD1 covers 11 bases. The trim removed 3 bases at V and 2 bases at J, leaving 5 bases unmatched. The CDR3 covers 16 residues. The germline CDR1 and CDR2 sequences are KGHSH and LQKENI. This CDR3 is CASSPLGQGANYGYTF. In nucleotides, the CDR3 is TGTGCCAGCTCACCGTTAGGACAGGGGGCGAACTATGGCTACACCTTC.

J is TRBJ2-7 and V is TRBV5-6; D call uncertain. CDR3 size: 11 residues. The V gene's germline CDR1 is SGHDT and CDR2 YYEEEE. The CDR3 loop reads CASSLGTAQEV. The CDR3 DNA reads TGTGCCAGCAGCTTGGGGACCGCCCAGGAGGTC.

In its sample, this clone was seen once. The chain carries TRBV4-3 and TRBJ2-7; 10 bases map to TRBD2. This CDR3 region has 15 residues. Germline values: CDR1 LGHNA, CDR2 YSLEER. The junction had 2 bases not matched to a gene; V was cut back by 1 base and J by 2 bases. CDR3 residues: CASSQVTSGAYEQYF. The DNA of the CDR3 is TGCGCCAGCAGCCAAGTTACTAGCGGGGCCTACGAGCAGTACTTC.

This chain connects TRBV6-6 to TRBJ2-7, with D possibly matching TRBD1 (6 bases). This CDR3 spans 14 amino acids. The germline CDR1 and CDR2 sequences are MNHNY and SVGAGI (reference sequence). V gave up 10 bases and J gave up 3 bases, with 19 bases separating them. The CDR3 DNA reads TGTGCCACCACTCCAGGACAGTTGATCTACGAGCAGTACTTC. Residues: CATTPGQLIYEQYF.

V and J are TRBV9 and TRBJ2-7, with unresolved D. Germline V gene lookup returns CDR1 SGDLS and CDR2 YYNGEE. The CDR3 has 14 amino acids. V shed 0 bases and J shed 0 bases, with 7 bases lying between them. The CDR3 spells CASSVAQYSYEQYF. The CDR3 DNA sequence: TGTGCCAGCAGCGTAGCTCAGTACTCCTACGAGCAGTACTTC.

The rearrangement joins TRBV6-6 to TRBJ1-2; 7 nucleotides agree with TRBD1. Germline values: CDR1 MNHNY, CDR2 SVGAGI (reference sequence). V lost 4 bases, J lost 5 bases, and 7 bases stayed unmatched. The CDR3 totals 14 residues. The CDR3 loop is CASSLKGTEYGYTF. CDR3 nucleotide sequence: TGTGCCAGCAGTTTAAAGGGGACAGAATATGGCTACACCTTC.

The chain couples TRBV5-1 to TRBJ2-3; 7 bases map to TRBD1. CDR3 length: 12 residues. Germline V gene lookup returns CDR1 SGHRS and CDR2 YFSETQ. J was trimmed by 7 bases and V by 7 bases; bases with no gene match: 6. The CDR3 nucleotides are TGCGCCAGCCAAGAGGGGGCTAATACGCAGTATTTT. Protein sequence: CASQEGANTQYF.

CDR3 sequence reads: CATSRDLGGYTEAFF. In DNA form, the CDR3 reads TGTGCCACCAGCAGAGATCTCGGGGGGTACACTGAAGCTTTCTTT. The chain joins TRBV15 to TRBJ1-1; possibly TRBD1 for D (5 bases). V was cut by 0 bases and J by 3 bases, with 11 bases left in between. CDR1 is LNHNV and CDR2 is YYDKDF in the germline V gene (reference sequence). The CDR3 is 15 amino acids.

The V and J genes are TRBV18 and TRBJ2-5, with 7 bases matching TRBD1. The CDR3 contains 15 residues. Looked up from germline, CDR1 is KGHSH and CDR2 is LQKENI. V shed 3 bases, J shed 5 bases, and the junction held 9 bases outside the gene matches. CDR3 sequence (DNA): TGTGCCAGCTCACCGCTCGACAGGGTCGGTGAGACCCAGTACTTC. Translated: CASSPLDRVGETQYF.

The chain couples TRBV18 to TRBJ1-4, with 7 bases aligning to TRBD1. CDR1 is KGHSH and CDR2 is LQKENI in the germline V gene. The junction had 1 base not matched to a gene; V was cut back by 3 bases and J by 3 bases. CDR3 length equals 14 residues. The DNA for the CDR3 is TGTGCCAGCTCACCGCAGGGGGCTAATGAAAAACTGTTTTTT. Protein product: CASSPQGANEKLFF.

The rearrangement uses TRBV10-3 and TRBJ2-7, with D possibly TRBD2 on 6 matching bases. V shed 0 bases and J shed 0 bases, with 18 bases lying between them. The CDR3 length is 18 residues. CDR1 and CDR2 from the germline V gene are ENHRY and SYGVKD. CDR3 sequence (DNA): TGTGCCATCAGTGAGTCTCGGACCCTAGCGATGAGCTCCTACGAGCAGTACTTC. Translated, it gives CAISESRTLAMSSYEQYF.

The rearrangement uses TRBV28 and TRBJ2-1; 9 nucleotides match TRBD2. Trimming took 5 bases from V and 0 from J; bases not matched to a gene: 2. The CDR3 has 15 residues. The germline V gene has CDR1 MDHEN and CDR2 SYDVKM. CDR3 coding DNA: TGTGCCAGCAGTCCTAGCGGGGACTCCTACAATGAGCAGTTCTTC. It codes for CASSPSGDSYNEQFF.